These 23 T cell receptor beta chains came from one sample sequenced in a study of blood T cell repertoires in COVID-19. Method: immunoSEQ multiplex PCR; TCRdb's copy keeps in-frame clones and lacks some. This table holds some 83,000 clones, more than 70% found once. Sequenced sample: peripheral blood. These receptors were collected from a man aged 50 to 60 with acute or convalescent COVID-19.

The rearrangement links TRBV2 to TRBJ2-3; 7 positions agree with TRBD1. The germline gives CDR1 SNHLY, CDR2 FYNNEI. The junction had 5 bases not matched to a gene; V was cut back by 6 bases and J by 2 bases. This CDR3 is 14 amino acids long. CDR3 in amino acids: CASRLTGNTDTQYF. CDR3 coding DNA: TGTGCCAGCAGGTTGACAGGGAACACAGATACGCAGTATTTT.

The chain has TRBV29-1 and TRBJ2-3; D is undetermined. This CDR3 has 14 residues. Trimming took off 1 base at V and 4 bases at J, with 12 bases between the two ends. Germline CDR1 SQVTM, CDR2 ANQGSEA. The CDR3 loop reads CSVEGPAEADTQYF. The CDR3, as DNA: TGCAGCGTTGAAGGGCCAGCTGAGGCAGATACGCAGTATTTT.

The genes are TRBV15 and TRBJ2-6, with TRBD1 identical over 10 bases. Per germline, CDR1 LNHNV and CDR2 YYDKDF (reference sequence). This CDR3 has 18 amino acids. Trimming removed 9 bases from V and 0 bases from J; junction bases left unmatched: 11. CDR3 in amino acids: CATRETGQGFSGANVLTF. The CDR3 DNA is TGTGCCACAAGAGAGACGGGACAGGGGTTCTCTGGGGCCAACGTCCTGACTTTC.

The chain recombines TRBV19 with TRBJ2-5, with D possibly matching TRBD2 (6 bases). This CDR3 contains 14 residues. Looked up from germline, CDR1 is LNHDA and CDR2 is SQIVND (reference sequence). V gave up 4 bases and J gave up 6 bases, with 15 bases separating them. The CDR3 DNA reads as TGTGCCAGTAGTACCCGGGACTCCCGGAAGACCCAGTACTTC. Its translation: CASSTRDSRKTQYF.

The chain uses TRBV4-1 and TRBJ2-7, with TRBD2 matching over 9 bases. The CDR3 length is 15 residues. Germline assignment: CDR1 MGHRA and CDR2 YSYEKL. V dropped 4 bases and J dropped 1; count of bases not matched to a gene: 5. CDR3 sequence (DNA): TGCGCCAGCAGCCCGCGACTAGCGGCGTCCTACGAGCAGTACTTC. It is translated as CASSPRLAASYEQYF.

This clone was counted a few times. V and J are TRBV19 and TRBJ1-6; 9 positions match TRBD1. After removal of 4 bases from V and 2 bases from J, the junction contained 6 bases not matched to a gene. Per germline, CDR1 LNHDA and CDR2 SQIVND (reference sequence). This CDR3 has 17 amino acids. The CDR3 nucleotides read TGTGCCAGTAGTACTAGGACAGGGGAGACCTATAATTCACCCCTCCACTTT. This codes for CASSTRTGETYNSPLHF.

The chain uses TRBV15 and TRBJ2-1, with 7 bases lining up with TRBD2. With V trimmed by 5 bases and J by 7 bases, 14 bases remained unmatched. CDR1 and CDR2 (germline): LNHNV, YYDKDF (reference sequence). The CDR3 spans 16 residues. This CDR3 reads CATSGPLAAEFNEQFF. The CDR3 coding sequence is TGTGCCACCAGCGGGCCCCTAGCGGCGGAATTTAATGAGCAGTTCTTC.

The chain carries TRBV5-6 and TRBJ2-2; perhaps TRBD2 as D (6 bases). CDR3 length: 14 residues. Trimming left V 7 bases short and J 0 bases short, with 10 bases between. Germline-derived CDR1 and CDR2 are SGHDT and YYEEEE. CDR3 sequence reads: CASERLANTGELFF. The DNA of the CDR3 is TGTGCCAGCGAGAGACTAGCGAACACCGGGGAGCTGTTTTTT. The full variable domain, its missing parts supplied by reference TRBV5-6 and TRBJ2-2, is DAGVTQSPTHLIKTRGQQVTLRCSPKSGHDTVSWYQQALGQGPQFIFQYYEEEERQRGNFPDRFSGHQFPNYSSELNVNALLLGDSALYLCASERLANTGELFFGEGSRLTVL.

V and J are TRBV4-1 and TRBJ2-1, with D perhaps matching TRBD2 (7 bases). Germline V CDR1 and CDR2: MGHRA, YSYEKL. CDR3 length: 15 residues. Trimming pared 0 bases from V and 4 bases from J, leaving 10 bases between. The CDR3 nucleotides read TGCGCCAGCAGCCAAGAAGGGGGGGCGTACAATGAGCAGTTCTTC. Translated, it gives CASSQEGGAYNEQFF.

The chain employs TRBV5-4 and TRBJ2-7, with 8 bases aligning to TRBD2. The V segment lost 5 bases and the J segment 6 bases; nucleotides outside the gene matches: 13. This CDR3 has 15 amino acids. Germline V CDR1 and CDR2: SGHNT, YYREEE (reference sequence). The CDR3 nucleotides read TGTGCCAGCAGTTCCGCGGCCGGGAGGGCCAGCGAGCAGTACTTC. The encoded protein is CASSSAAGRASEQYF.

The CDR3 coding sequence is TGTGCCAGCCGATCGGGGAATCTAGCCAAAAACATTCAGTACTTC. The encoded protein is CASRSGNLAKNIQYF. The V and J genes are TRBV6-5 and TRBJ2-4; possible D gene TRBD2, 5 bases. Trimming left V 8 bases short and J 0 bases short, with 14 bases between. Germline V gives CDR1 MNHEY, CDR2 SVGAGI. The CDR3 covers 15 residues.

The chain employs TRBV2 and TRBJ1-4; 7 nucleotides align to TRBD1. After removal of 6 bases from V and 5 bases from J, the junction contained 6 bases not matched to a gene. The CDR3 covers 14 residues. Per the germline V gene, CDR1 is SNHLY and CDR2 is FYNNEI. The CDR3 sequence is CASRMTGSNEKLFF. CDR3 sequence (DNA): TGTGCCAGCAGGATGACAGGGTCCAATGAAAAACTGTTTTTT.

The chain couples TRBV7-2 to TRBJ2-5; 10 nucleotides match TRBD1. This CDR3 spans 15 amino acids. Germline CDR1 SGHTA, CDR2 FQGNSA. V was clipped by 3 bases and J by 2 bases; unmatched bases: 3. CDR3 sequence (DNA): TGTGCCAGCAGCTTCGACAGGGGGCCTCAAGAGACCCAGTACTTC. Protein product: CASSFDRGPQETQYF.

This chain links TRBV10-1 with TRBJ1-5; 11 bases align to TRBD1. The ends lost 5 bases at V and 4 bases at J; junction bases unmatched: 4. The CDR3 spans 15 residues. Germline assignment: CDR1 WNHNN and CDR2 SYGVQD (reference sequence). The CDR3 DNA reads TGCGCCAGCAGTACAGGGACAGGGGGGAATCAGCCCCAGCATTTT. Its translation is CASSTGTGGNQPQHF.

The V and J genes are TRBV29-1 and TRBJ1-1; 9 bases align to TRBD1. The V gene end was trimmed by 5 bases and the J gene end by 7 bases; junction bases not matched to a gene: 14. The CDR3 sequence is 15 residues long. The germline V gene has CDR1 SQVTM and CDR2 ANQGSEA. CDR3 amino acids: CSVLWDRAPTGEAFF. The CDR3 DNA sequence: TGCAGCGTTCTCTGGGACAGGGCTCCGACGGGTGAAGCTTTCTTT.

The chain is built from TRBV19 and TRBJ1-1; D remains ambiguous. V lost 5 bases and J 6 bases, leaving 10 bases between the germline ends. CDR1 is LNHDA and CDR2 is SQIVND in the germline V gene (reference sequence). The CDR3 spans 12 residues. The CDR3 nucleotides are TGTGCCAGTAGTCATCGGAGGGCTGAAGCTTTCTTT. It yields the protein CASSHRRAEAFF.

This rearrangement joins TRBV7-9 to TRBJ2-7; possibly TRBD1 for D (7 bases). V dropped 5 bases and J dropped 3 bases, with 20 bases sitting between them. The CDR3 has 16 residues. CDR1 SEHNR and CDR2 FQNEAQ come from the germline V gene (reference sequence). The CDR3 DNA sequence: TGTGCCAGCAGCCCCAGGGGGGTCAGGGGGAACTACGAGCAGTACTTC. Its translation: CASSPRGVRGNYEQYF. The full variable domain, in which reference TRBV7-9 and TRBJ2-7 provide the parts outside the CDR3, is DTGVSQNPRHKITKRGQNVTFRCDPISEHNRLYWYRQTLGQGPEFLTYFQNEAQLEKSRLLSDRFSAERPKGSFSTLEIQRTEQGDSAMYLCASSPRGVRGNYEQYFGPGTRLTVT.

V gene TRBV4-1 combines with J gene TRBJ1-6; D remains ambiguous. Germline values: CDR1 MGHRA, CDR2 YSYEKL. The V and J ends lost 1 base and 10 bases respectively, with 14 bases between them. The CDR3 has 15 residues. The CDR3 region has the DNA TGCGCCAGCAGCCAAGCGGGAGCAGGAGGGTCACCCCTCCACTTT. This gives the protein CASSQAGAGGSPLHF.

CDR3 sequence reads: CASSSFPGTNEAFF. DNA of the CDR3: TGTGCCAGCAGCTCCTTCCCCGGGACAAATGAAGCTTTCTTT. This chain links TRBV7-3 with TRBJ1-1, with a weak D call TRBD1 (6 bases). V was clipped by 4 bases and J by 7 bases, with 16 bases between them. Germline CDR1 SGHTA, CDR2 FQGTGA. The CDR3 consists of 14 residues.

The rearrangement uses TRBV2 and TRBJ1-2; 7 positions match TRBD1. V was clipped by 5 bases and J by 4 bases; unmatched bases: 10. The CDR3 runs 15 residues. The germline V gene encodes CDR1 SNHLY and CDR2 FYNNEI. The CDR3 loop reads CASSPQSRDSYGYTF. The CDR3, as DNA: TGTGCCAGCAGTCCACAGTCCCGGGACAGCTATGGCTACACCTTC.

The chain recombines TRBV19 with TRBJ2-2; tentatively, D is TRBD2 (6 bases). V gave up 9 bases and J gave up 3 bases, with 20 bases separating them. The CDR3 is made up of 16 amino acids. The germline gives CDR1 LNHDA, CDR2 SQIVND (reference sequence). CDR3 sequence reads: CASRGGTLRDTGELFF. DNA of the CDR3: TGTGCCAGCCGAGGCGGGACCCTGAGGGACACCGGGGAGCTGTTTTTT. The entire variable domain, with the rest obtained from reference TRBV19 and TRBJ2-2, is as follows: DGGITQSPKYLFRKEGQNVTLSCEQNLNHDAMYWYRQDPGQGLRLIYYSQIVNDFQKGDIAEGYSVSREKKESFPLTVTSAQKNPTAFYLCASRGGTLRDTGELFFGEGSRLTVL.

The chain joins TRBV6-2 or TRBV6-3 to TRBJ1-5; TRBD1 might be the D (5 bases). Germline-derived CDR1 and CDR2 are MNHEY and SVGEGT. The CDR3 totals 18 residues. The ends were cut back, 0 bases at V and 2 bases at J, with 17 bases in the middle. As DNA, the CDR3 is TGTGCCAGCAGTTACTCGAGTAGCAGGGCCCTACGCAATCAGCCCCAGCATTTT. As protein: CASSYSSSRALRNQPQHF.

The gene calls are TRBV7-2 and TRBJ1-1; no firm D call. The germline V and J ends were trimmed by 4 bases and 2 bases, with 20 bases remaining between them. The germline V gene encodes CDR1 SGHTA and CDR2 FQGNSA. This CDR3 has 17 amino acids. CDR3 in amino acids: CASSSPGRGEPNTEAFF. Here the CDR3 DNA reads TGTGCCAGCAGCTCACCCGGGCGCGGGGAGCCAAACACTGAAGCTTTCTTT.